This entry describes one TCR beta chain. Assay: immunoSEQ multiplex PCR; the TCRdb copy retains only in-frame clones and omits some. The sample lists about 2.4 million clones, approximately 92% occurring once. The CDR3 sequence is 15 residues long. Per the germline V gene, CDR1 is SGHRS and CDR2 is YFSETQ. Trimming removed 0 bases at V and 5 bases at J, with 14 bases between. The data derive from a study of shared clonotypes between healthy human individuals. The clonotype was recovered from a man aged 18 to 30 in good health. The sample comprised naive CD4+ T cells sorted from blood. Stated subset: CD45RA+ positively selected. The chain links TRBV5-1 to TRBJ1-1, with D possibly matching TRBD1 (5 bases). The CDR3 loop is CASSLVEGMGTEAFF. Written as DNA, the CDR3 is TGCGCCAGCAGCTTGGTAGAGGGGATGGGTACTGAAGCTTTCTTT.